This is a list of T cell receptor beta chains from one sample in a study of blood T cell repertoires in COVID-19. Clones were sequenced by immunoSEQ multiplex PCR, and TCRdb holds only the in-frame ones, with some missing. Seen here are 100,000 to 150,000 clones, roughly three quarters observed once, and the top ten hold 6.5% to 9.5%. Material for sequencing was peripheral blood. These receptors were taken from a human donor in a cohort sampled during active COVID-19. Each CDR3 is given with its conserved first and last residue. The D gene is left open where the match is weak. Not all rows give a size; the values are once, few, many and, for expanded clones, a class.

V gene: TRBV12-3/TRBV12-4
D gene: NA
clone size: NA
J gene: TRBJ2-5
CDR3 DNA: TGTGCCAGCAAGGTGACAGATCAAGAGACCCAGTACTTC
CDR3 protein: CASKVTDQETQYF

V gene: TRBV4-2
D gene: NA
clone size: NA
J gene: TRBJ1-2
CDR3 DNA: TGTGCCAGCAGCCAAGTGGACTCGTGGGTTGGCTACACCTTC
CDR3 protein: CASSQVDSWVGYTF

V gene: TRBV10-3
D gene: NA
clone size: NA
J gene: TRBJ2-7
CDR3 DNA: TGTGCCATCAGTGAGTCGAGGGATAGCTCCTACGAGCAGTACTTC
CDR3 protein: CAISESRDSSYEQYF

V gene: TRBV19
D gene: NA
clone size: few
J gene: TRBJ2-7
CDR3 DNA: TGTGCCAGTAGTCCGCAGGGTATCGAGCAGTACTTC
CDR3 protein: CASSPQGIEQYF

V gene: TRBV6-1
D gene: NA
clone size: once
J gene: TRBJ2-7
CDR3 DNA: TGTGCCAGCAGTGAGTTGGAGGGGTCCCGGGTCGAGCAGTACTTC
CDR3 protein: CASSELEGSRVEQYF

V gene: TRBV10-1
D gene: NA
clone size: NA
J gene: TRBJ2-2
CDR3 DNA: TGCGCCAGCAGTGAGAACAGGAACACCGGGGAGCTGTTTTTT
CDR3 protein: CASSENRNTGELFF

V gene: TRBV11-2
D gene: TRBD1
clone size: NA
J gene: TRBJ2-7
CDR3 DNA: TGTGCCAGCAGCTCCCTCCGGGACAGGGCGTACGAGCAGTACTTC
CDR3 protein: CASSSLRDRAYEQYF

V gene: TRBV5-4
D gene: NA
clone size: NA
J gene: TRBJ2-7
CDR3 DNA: TGTGCCAGCAGCAAAGGGACTGGCGAGCAGTACTTC
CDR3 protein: CASSKGTGEQYF

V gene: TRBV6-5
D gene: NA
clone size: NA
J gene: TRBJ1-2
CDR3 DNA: TGTGCCAGCCAGGTTGACTATGGCTACACCTTC
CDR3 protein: CASQVDYGYTF

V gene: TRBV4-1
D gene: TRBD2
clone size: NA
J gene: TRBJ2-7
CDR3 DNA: TGCGCCAGCAGCCCTGGGACTAGCGGGATATACGAGCAGTACTTC
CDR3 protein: CASSPGTSGIYEQYF

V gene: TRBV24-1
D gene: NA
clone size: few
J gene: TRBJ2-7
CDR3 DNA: TGTGCCACCAGTCGGGGGGCCGAGCAGTACTTC
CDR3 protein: CATSRGAEQYF